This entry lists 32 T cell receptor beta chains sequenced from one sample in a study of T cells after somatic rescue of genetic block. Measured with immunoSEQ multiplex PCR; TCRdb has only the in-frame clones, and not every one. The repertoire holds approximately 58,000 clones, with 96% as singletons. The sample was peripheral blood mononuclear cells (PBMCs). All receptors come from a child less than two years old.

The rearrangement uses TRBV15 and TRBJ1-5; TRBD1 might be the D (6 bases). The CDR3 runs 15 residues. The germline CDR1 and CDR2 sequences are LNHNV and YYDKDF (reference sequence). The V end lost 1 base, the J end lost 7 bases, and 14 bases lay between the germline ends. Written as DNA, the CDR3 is TGTGCCACCAGCAGAGGGCGGGGGGCCGAGCAGCCCCAGCATTTT. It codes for CATSRGRGAEQPQHF.

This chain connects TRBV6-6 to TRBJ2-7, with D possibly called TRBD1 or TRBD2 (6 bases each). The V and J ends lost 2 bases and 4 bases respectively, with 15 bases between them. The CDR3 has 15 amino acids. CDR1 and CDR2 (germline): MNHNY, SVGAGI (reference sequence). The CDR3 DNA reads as TGTGCCAGCAGTTACGGGGGGCGGGGCCCATACGAGCAGTACTTC. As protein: CASSYGGRGPYEQYF.

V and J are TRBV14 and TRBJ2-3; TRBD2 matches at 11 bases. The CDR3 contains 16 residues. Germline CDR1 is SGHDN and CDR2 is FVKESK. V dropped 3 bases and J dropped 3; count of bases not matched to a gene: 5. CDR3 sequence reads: CASSHLAGGSTDTQYF. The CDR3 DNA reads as TGTGCCAGCAGCCACCTAGCGGGAGGCTCTACAGATACGCAGTATTTT. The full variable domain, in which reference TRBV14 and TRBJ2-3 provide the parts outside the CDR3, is EAGVTQFPSHSVIEKGQTVTLRCDPISGHDNLYWYRRVMGKEIKFLLHFVKESKQDESGMPNNRFLAERTGGTYSTLKVQPAELEDSGVYFCASSHLAGGSTDTQYFGPGTRLTVL.

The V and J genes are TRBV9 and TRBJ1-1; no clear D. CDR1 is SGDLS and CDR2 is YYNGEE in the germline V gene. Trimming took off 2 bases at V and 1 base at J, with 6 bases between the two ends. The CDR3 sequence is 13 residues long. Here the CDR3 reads CASSVHRNTEAFF. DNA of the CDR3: TGTGCCAGCAGCGTTCACAGGAACACTGAAGCTTTCTTT.

The CDR3 loop reads CASSLSGTGGRGEQYF. The CDR3 DNA reads TGTGCCAGCAGTTTAAGCGGGACAGGGGGCCGGGGCGAGCAGTACTTC. The V call is TRBV27, the J call TRBJ2-7, with 12 bases fitting TRBD1. Germline CDR1 is MNHEY and CDR2 is SMNVEV (reference sequence). CDR3 length: 16 amino acids. V lost 2 bases to trimming and J lost 6 bases; unmatched junction nucleotides: 8.

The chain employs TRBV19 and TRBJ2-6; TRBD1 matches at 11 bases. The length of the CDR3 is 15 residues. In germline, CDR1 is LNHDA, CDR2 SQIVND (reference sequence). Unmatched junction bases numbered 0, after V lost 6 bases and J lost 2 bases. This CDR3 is CASRGQGAGANVLTF. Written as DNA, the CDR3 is TGTGCCAGTAGGGGACAGGGGGCTGGGGCCAACGTCCTGACTTTC.

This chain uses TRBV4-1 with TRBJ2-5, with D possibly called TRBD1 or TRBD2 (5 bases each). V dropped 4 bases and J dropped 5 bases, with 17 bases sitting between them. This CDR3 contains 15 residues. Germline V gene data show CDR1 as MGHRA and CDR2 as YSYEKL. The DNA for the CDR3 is TGCGCCAGCAGCCCTCACCGAGGGACGGGGGAGACCCAGTACTTC. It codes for CASSPHRGTGETQYF.

The DNA for the CDR3 is TGTGCCAGCAGTCCTTCGGACGGCTACGAGCAGTACTTC. Protein product: CASSPSDGYEQYF. The chain links TRBV28 to TRBJ2-7; D is uncertain. Germline-derived CDR1 and CDR2 are MDHEN and SYDVKM. V gave up 5 bases and J gave up 3 bases, with 11 bases separating them. The CDR3 covers 13 residues.

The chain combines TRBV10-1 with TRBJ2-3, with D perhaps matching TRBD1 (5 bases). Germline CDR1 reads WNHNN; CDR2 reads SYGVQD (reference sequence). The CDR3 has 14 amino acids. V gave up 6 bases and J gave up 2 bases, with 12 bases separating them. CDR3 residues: CASSLTGATDTQYF. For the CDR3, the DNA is TGCGCCAGCAGCCTGACTGGGGCCACAGATACGCAGTATTTT.

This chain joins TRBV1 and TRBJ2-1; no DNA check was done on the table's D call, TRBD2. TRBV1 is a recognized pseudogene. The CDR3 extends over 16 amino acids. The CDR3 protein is CTSSQVNRGGPNEQFF. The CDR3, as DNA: TGCACCAGCAGCCAAGTTAATCGGGGAGGGCCAAATGAGCAGTTCTTC.

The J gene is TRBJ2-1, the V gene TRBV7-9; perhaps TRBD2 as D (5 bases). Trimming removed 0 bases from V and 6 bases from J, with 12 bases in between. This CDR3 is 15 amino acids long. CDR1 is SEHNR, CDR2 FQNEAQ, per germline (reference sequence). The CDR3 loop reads CASSLAYGSGNEQFF. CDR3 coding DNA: TGTGCCAGCAGCTTAGCGTACGGAAGCGGCAATGAGCAGTTCTTC.

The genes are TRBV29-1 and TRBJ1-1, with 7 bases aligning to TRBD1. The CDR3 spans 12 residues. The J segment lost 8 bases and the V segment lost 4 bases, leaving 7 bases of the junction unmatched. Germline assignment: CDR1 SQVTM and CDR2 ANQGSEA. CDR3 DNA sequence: TGCAGCGTTGCCCGACAGGGAATCGAAGCTTTCTTT. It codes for CSVARQGIEAFF.

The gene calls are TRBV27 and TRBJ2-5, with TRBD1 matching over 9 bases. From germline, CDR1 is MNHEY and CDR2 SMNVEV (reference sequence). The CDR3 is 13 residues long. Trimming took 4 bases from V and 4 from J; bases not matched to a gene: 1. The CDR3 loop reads CASSSDRGETQYF. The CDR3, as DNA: TGTGCCAGCAGTTCGGACAGGGGAGAGACCCAGTACTTC.

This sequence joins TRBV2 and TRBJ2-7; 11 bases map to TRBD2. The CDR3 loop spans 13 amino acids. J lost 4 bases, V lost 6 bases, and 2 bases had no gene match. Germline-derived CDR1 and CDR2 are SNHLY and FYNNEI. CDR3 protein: CASRLAGVYEQYF. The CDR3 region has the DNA TGTGCCAGCAGACTAGCGGGAGTGTACGAGCAGTACTTC.

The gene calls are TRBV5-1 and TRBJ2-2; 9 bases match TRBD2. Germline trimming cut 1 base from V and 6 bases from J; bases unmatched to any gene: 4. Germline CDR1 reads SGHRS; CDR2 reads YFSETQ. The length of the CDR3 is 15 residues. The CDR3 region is CASSLTSGYAGELFF. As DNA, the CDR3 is TGCGCCAGCAGCTTGACTAGCGGGTACGCCGGGGAGCTGTTTTTT. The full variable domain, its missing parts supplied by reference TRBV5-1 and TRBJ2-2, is KAGVTQTPRYLIKTRGQQVTLSCSPISGHRSVSWYQQTPGQGLQFLFEYFSETQRNKGNFPGRFSGRQFSNSRSEMNVSTLELGDSALYLCASSLTSGYAGELFFGEGSRLTVL.

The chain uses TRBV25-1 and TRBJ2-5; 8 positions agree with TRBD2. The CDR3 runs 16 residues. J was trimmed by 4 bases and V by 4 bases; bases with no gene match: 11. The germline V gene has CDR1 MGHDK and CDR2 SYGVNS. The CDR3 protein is CASSGTSGPWGETQYF. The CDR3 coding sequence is TGTGCCAGCAGTGGAACTAGCGGTCCTTGGGGAGAGACCCAGTACTTC.

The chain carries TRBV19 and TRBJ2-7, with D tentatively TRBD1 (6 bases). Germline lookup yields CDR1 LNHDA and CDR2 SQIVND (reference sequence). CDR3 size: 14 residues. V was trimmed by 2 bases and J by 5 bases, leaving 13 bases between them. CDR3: CASSITGRGDEQYF. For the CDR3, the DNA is TGTGCCAGTAGTATAACCGGCAGGGGCGACGAGCAGTACTTC.

CDR3 region: CASSLGLAGEETQYF. The CDR3, as DNA: TGTGCCAGCAGCTTGGGACTAGCGGGAGAAGAGACCCAGTACTTC. The V call is TRBV5-4, the J call TRBJ2-5; 12 bases line up with TRBD2. The CDR3 contains 15 residues. Germline assignment: CDR1 SGHNT and CDR2 YYREEE (reference sequence). Unmatched junction bases numbered 0, after V lost 0 bases and J lost 3 bases.

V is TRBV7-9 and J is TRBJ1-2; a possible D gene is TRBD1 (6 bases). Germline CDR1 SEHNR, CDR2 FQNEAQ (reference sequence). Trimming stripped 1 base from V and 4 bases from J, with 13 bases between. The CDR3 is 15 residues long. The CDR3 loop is CASSLDHRALYGYTF. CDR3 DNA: TGTGCCAGCAGCTTAGATCACAGGGCCCTCTATGGCTACACCTTC.

In DNA, the CDR3 is TGTGCCAGCAGTTTATCGGCCAGGCGCCCCTCCTACGAGCAGTACTTC. This translates into CASSLSARRPSYEQYF. The genes are TRBV28 and TRBJ2-7; D call uncertain. The CDR3 totals 16 residues. With 1 base removed from V and 0 bases from J, the gap between germline ends came to 13 bases. Germline V gene data show CDR1 as MDHEN and CDR2 as SYDVKM.

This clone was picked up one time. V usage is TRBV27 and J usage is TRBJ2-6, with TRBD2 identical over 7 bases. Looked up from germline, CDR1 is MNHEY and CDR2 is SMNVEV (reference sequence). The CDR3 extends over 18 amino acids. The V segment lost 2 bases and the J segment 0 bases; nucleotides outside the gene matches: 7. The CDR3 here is CASSLASGVHSGANVLTF. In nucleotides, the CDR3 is TGTGCCAGCAGTTTAGCCAGCGGGGTTCACTCTGGGGCCAACGTCCTGACTTTC. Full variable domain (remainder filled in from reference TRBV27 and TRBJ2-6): EAQVTQNPRYLITVTGKKLTVTCSQNMNHEYMSWYRQDPGLGLRQIYYSMNVEVTDKGDVPEGYKVSRKEKRNFPLILESPSPNQTSLYFCASSLASGVHSGANVLTFGAGSRLTVL.

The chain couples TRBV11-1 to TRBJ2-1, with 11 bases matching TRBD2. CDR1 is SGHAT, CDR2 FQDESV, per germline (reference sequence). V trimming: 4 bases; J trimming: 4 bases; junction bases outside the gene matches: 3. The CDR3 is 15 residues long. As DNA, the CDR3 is TGTGCCAGCAGCTACGGGACTAGCGGTTACAATGAGCAGTTCTTC. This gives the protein CASSYGTSGYNEQFF.

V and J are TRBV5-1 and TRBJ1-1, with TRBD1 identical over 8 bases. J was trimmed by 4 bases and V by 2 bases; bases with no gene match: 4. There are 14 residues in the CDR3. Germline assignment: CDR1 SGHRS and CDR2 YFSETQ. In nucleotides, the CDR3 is TGCGCCAGCAGCTTAACCACAGGGGGCACTGAAGCTTTCTTT. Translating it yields CASSLTTGGTEAFF. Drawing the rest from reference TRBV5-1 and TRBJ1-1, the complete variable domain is KAGVTQTPRYLIKTRGQQVTLSCSPISGHRSVSWYQQTPGQGLQFLFEYFSETQRNKGNFPGRFSGRQFSNSRSEMNVSTLELGDSALYLCASSLTTGGTEAFFGQGTRLTVV.

The CDR3 DNA is TGCGCCAGCAGCCATACAAGCGGGAGGGCCGGGAATGAGCAGTTCTTC. Amino acid sequence: CASSHTSGRAGNEQFF. The V call is TRBV4-1, the J call TRBJ2-1, with 10 bases fitting TRBD2. There are 16 residues in the CDR3. Germline loops: CDR1 MGHRA, CDR2 YSYEKL. V dropped 3 bases and J dropped 7; count of bases not matched to a gene: 9.

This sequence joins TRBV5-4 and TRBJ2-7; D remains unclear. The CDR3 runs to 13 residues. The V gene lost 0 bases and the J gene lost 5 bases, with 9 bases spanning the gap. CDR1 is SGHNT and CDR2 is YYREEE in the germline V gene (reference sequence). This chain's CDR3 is CASSLVSTNEQYF. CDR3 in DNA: TGTGCCAGCAGCTTGGTCTCCACGAACGAGCAGTACTTC.

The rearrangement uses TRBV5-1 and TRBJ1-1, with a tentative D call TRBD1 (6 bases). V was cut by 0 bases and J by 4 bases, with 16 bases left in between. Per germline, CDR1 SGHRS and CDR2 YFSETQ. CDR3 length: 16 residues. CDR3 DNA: TGCGCCAGCAGCTTGGCCCGTACAGGGCGAGGCACTGAAGCTTTCTTT. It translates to CASSLARTGRGTEAFF.

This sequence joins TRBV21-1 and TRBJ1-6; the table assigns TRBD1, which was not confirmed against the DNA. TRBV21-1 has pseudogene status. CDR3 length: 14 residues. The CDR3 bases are TGTGCCAGCAGCAACAGCTCCTATAATTCACCCCTCCACTTT. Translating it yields CASSNSSYNSPLHF.

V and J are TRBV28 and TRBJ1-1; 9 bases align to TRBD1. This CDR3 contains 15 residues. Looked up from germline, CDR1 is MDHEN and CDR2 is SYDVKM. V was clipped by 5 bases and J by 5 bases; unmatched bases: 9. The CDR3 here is CASSPQTGGGTEAFF. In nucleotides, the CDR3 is TGTGCCAGCAGTCCTCAGACAGGGGGAGGGACTGAAGCTTTCTTT.

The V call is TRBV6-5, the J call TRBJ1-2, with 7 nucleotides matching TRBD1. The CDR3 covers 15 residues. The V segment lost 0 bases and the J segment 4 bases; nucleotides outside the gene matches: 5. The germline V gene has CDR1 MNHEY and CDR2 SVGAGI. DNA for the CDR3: TGTGCCAGCAGTTACTCGGGCAGGGGGTCCTATGGCTACACCTTC. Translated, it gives CASSYSGRGSYGYTF.

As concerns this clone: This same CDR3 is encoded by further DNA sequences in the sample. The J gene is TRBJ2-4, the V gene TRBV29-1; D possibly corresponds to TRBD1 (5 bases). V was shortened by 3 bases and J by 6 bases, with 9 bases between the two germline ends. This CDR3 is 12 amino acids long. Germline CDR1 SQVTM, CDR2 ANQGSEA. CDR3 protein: CSVEGQSNIQYF. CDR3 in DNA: TGCAGCGTTGAGGGGCAGTCAAACATTCAGTACTTC.

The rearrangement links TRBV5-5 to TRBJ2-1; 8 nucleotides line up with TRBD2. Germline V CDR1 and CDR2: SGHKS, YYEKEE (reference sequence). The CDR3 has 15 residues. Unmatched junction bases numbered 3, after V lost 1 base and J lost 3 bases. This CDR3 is CASSLSGTSYNEQFF. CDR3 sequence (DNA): TGTGCCAGCAGCTTGTCAGGGACTAGCTACAATGAGCAGTTCTTC.

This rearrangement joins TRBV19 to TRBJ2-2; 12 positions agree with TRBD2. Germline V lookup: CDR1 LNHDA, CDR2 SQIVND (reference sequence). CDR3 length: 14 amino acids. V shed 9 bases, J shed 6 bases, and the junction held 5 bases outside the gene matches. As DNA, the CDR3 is TGTGCCAGCTTTGGACTAGCGGGATCCGGGGAGCTGTTTTTT. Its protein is CASFGLAGSGELFF.